What follows is one TCR beta chain and its context. This specimen comes from a study of blood T cell repertoires in COVID-19. As for the study in general: COVID-19 samples, acute and convalescent, were from the United States, Italy and Spain. PBMCs, B-cell-depleted T cells, or T cells were the source of the cDNA or gDNA that made up the material.

Study processing details: Amplification with reference gene primers provided the estimates of nucleated cell counts. The table came from immunoSEQ multiplex PCR; TCRdb's copy has only in-frame clones and leaves some out. The V and J calls and clone size are taken from that table; D and trimming were inferred from the DNA. This repertoire shows some 530,000 clones, 80% to 90% found once; its top ten account for 3.2%. The V and J ends lost 2 bases and 9 bases, in that order; junction bases with no gene match: 9. CDR1 SGHTA and CDR2 FQGNSA come from the germline V gene. The CDR3 is 16 residues long. The specimen sequenced was peripheral blood. The chain carries TRBV7-2 and TRBJ2-1; 11 positions agree with TRBD2. The receptor comes from a human donor in a cohort sampled during active COVID-19. The CDR3 sequence is CASSLRGTSGFGEQFF. The CDR3 nucleotides are TGTGCCAGCAGCTTAAGAGGGACTAGCGGTTTCGGTGAGCAGTTCTTC.